This TCR beta chain was identified in a study of T cell responses to AZD1222 COVID-19 vaccine. Study-level findings and limits: The CD4 TCRs associated with vaccination extended across spike and predominated at 160-218 and 743-854.

Method: immunoSEQ multiplex PCR; TCRdb's copy keeps in-frame clones and lacks some. The sample records under 120,000 clones, about 90% being singletons. In the case of this clone: Its specificity is not known.

Germline V gene sequence: CDR1 MNHEY, CDR2 SVGEGT. J was trimmed by 4 bases and V by 5 bases; bases with no gene match: 11. The CDR3 has 18 residues. The sample was peripheral blood, taken 28 days after the second AZD1222 dose. The source is an adult who received the AZD1222 COVID-19 vaccine. This chain uses TRBV6-2 or TRBV6-3 with TRBJ2-1; 13 bases align to TRBD2. CDR3 coding DNA: TGTGCCAGCAGTCCCACTAGCGGGAGGGCAATAGGGTACAATGAGCAGTTCTTC. This codes for CASSPTSGRAIGYNEQFF.